Below, 29 T cell receptor beta chains from the same sample are listed, as sequenced in a study of siplizumab effects on memory and regulatory T cells. Profiled with immunoSEQ multiplex PCR; TCRdb holds only in-frame clones, not every one. Among more than 85,000 clones listed, roughly 92% were seen once. What was sequenced was CD4+ T cells sorted from blood. The receptors here all came from a human donor in good health.

The V and J genes are TRBV19 and TRBJ2-1, with 12 bases lining up with TRBD2. Germline V gene data show CDR1 as LNHDA and CDR2 as SQIVND (reference sequence). The CDR3 is 17 residues long. Losses at the gene ends were 3 bases for V and 7 bases for J; bases not matched to a gene: 10. This CDR3 reads CASSMDRLAGVGNEQFF. The CDR3 nucleotides read TGTGCCAGTAGTATGGACCGACTAGCGGGAGTGGGTAATGAGCAGTTCTTC.

The chain links TRBV6-5 to TRBJ1-5; weak D call: TRBD1 (5 bases). V gave up 0 bases and J gave up 7 bases, with 13 bases separating them. The CDR3 loop spans 15 amino acids. Germline CDR1 reads MNHEY; CDR2 reads SVGAGI. In DNA, the CDR3 is TGTGCCAGCAGTTACTCGGGGCCGGCCCTACAGCCCCAGCATTTT. Amino acids: CASSYSGPALQPQHF.

This rearrangement joins TRBV18 to TRBJ2-7; 10 bases fit TRBD1. V shed 6 bases, J shed 5 bases, and the junction held 1 base outside the gene matches. The CDR3 loop spans 12 amino acids. Germline CDR1 is KGHSH and CDR2 is LQKENI. This CDR3 reads CASSDRGHEQYF. As DNA, the CDR3 is TGTGCCAGCTCCGACAGGGGGCACGAGCAGTACTTC.

The sample holds one count of this clone. This chain links TRBV7-9 with TRBJ2-4, with 11 bases identical to TRBD1. The CDR3 runs 17 residues. V shed 5 bases, J shed 8 bases, and the junction held 14 bases outside the gene matches. CDR1 and CDR2 from the germline V gene are SEHNR and FQNEAQ (reference sequence). CDR3 residues: CASSARTGGARSHIQYF. As DNA, the CDR3 is TGTGCCAGCAGCGCTCGGACAGGGGGCGCACGGTCGCACATTCAGTACTTC.

A remark on this clone: The sample has other DNA sequences that encode this CDR3 too. CDR3 amino acids: CASSLGQGQETQYF. The CDR3 region has the DNA TGTGCCAGCAGCTTAGGACAGGGCCAAGAGACCCAGTACTTC. This chain links TRBV7-9 with TRBJ2-5, with TRBD1 matching over 7 bases. Germline lookup yields CDR1 SEHNR and CDR2 FQNEAQ (reference sequence). V was pared by 1 base and J by 1 base, with 0 bases of the junction left unmatched. There are 14 residues in the CDR3.

The chain is built from TRBV6-5 and TRBJ1-1; no clear D gene. Germline V CDR1 and CDR2: MNHEY, SVGAGI. V was cut by 6 bases and J by 6 bases, with 14 bases left in between. This CDR3 has 13 residues. CDR3 region: CASRRDRPPEAFF. The CDR3 region has the DNA TGTGCCAGCAGACGAGATAGGCCCCCTGAAGCTTTCTTT.

This clone was seen just once. The V gene is TRBV27, the J gene TRBJ1-2; 9 bases match TRBD1. Germline assignment: CDR1 MNHEY and CDR2 SMNVEV (reference sequence). CDR3 length equals 15 residues. V was pared by 3 bases and J by 6 bases, with 8 bases of the junction left unmatched. CDR3 sequence: CASSFLTTGGNGYTF. For the CDR3, the DNA is TGTGCCAGCAGTTTCCTCACTACAGGGGGCAATGGCTACACCTTC.

The rearrangement uses TRBV12-5 and TRBJ2-3, with 9 bases lining up with TRBD2. V gave up 5 bases and J gave up 1 base; unmatched junction bases: 4. The germline CDR1 and CDR2 sequences are LGHNT and FRNRAP. The CDR3 loop spans 15 amino acids. CDR3 DNA: TGTGCTAGTGGTCGAATAGCGGGAGGCACAGATACGCAGTATTTT. Amino acid sequence: CASGRIAGGTDTQYF.

The chain uses TRBV5-4 and TRBJ1-5, with 7 bases matching TRBD1. The germline gives CDR1 SGHNT, CDR2 YYREEE (reference sequence). J gave up 0 bases and V 10 bases, and 13 bases lay outside the gene matches. CDR3 length equals 16 residues. CDR3 amino acids: CAGSGTDPYSNQPQHF. CDR3 bases: TGTGCCGGATCCGGGACAGATCCTTATAGCAATCAGCCCCAGCATTTT.

This clone was found once. The V gene is TRBV5-1, the J gene TRBJ2-1, with TRBD1 identical over 7 bases. CDR3 length equals 13 residues. CDR1 SGHRS and CDR2 YFSETQ come from the germline V gene. V was clipped by 0 bases and J by 8 bases; unmatched bases: 2. The CDR3, as DNA: TGCGCCAGCAGCTTGGGAGGGGGCGATGAGCAGTTCTTC. Translating gives CASSLGGGDEQFF.

The genes are TRBV28 and TRBJ2-2, with a possible D match to TRBD2 (6 bases). The CDR3 totals 17 residues. Trimming took off 4 bases at V and 7 bases at J, with 22 bases between the two ends. Germline lookup yields CDR1 MDHEN and CDR2 SYDVKM. This chain's CDR3 is CASSSTSKRVTGGELFF. As DNA, the CDR3 is TGTGCCAGCAGTTCGACTAGTAAGAGGGTTACCGGCGGGGAGCTGTTTTTT.

This chain links TRBV5-1 with TRBJ1-1; D is undetermined. Trimming cost V 0 bases and J 1 base, with 7 bases left between them. The CDR3 consists of 14 residues. Germline CDR1 is SGHRS and CDR2 is YFSETQ. The CDR3 protein is CASSLGEPNTEAFF. The DNA of the CDR3 is TGCGCCAGCAGCTTGGGGGAGCCGAACACTGAAGCTTTCTTT.

The chain uses TRBV29-1 and TRBJ2-3, with 7 bases aligning to TRBD1. The V gene's germline CDR1 is SQVTM and CDR2 ANQGSEA. CDR3 length: 16 amino acids. V lost 5 bases and J lost 7; bases outside the gene matches: 18. This CDR3 is CSVLNTPGQMDNTQYF. The CDR3 DNA follows: TGCAGCGTTCTTAACACCCCGGGACAGATGGATAATACGCAGTATTTT.

V gene TRBV30 combines with J gene TRBJ2-4; 7 bases fit TRBD2. V dropped 0 bases and J dropped 0; count of bases not matched to a gene: 11. The germline V gene has CDR1 GTSNPN and CDR2 SVGIG (reference sequence). The CDR3 has 18 amino acids. The DNA of the CDR3 is TGTGCCTGGAGTGTGGGGCTAGCGAAGCGGGGAGCCAAAAACATTCAGTACTTC. It specifies CAWSVGLAKRGAKNIQYF.

V is TRBV5-1 and J is TRBJ1-1; no reliable D call. The CDR3 runs 14 residues. Trimming stripped 0 bases from V and 2 bases from J, with 8 bases between. Germline-derived CDR1 and CDR2 are SGHRS and YFSETQ. The CDR3 loop reads CASSLERANTEAFF. The CDR3, as DNA: TGCGCCAGCAGCTTGGAAAGAGCTAACACTGAAGCTTTCTTT.

This chain links TRBV6-4 with TRBJ2-7; the match to TRBD2 covers 11 bases. Germline CDR1 MRHNA, CDR2 SNTAGT. The CDR3 totals 15 residues. The V gene end was trimmed by 4 bases and the J gene end by 3 bases; junction bases not matched to a gene: 5. CDR3 sequence: CASSGPTSGIYEQYF. CDR3 DNA: TGTGCCAGCAGTGGGCCGACTAGCGGGATCTACGAGCAGTACTTC.

The rearrangement joins TRBV4-1 to TRBJ2-7, with D possibly matching TRBD2 (5 bases). This CDR3 is 14 amino acids long. V was shortened by 3 bases and J by 7 bases, with 16 bases between the two germline ends. CDR1 is MGHRA, CDR2 YSYEKL, per germline. The CDR3, as DNA: TGCGCCAGCAGCCACCCCCCGCGGTCGGGGGAGCAGTACTTC. It encodes CASSHPPRSGEQYF.

The genes are TRBV1 and TRBJ2-1; the table gives TRBD2 as D, unverified against the DNA. TRBV1 has pseudogene status. The CDR3 is made up of 17 amino acids. The CDR3 DNA sequence: TGCACCAGCAGCCAACAAAGACTAGCAGACTCCTACAATGAGCAGTTCTTC. It is translated as CTSSQQRLADSYNEQFF.

The chain has TRBV7-2 and TRBJ2-1; D call uncertain. V was shortened by 1 base and J by 5 bases, with 6 bases between the two germline ends. Germline V gene data show CDR1 as SGHTA and CDR2 as FQGNSA. The CDR3 length is 13 residues. The CDR3 nucleotides read TGTGCCAGCAGCTTAGATGGAAACAATGAGCAGTTCTTC. Protein product: CASSLDGNNEQFF.

Notes on this clone: Relative to the germline gene, one junction end is altered; a read error may explain this. This chain connects TRBV6-1 to TRBJ2-7; maybe TRBD1 (5 bases). The CDR3 is 12 amino acids. Germline V gene sequence: CDR1 MNHNS, CDR2 SASEGT. This chain's CDR3 is CASSEDRDSLNF. Written as DNA, the CDR3 is TGTGCCAGCAGTGAAGATCGCGACAGCCTTAACTTC.

J is TRBJ1-2 and V is TRBV7-9, with 7 bases aligning to TRBD1. CDR1 is SEHNR, CDR2 FQNEAQ, per germline (reference sequence). The CDR3 length is 12 residues. With 5 bases clipped from V and 8 bases from J, the junction kept 5 bases outside the gene matches. The CDR3 region is CASSNTGDGYTF. CDR3 bases: TGTGCCAGCAGCAATACAGGGGACGGCTACACCTTC.

The genes are TRBV6-5 and TRBJ2-7, with 9 bases matching TRBD1. The J segment lost 6 bases and the V segment lost 4 bases, leaving 10 bases of the junction unmatched. Germline lookup yields CDR1 MNHEY and CDR2 SVGAGI. This CDR3 comprises 15 residues. The CDR3 nucleotides read TGTGCCAGCAGTTCAACCGGGACAGGGCGCTTCGAGCAGTACTTC. It encodes CASSSTGTGRFEQYF.

This chain connects TRBV21-1 to TRBJ2-5. TRBV21-1 is marked as a pseudogene. The CDR3 has 13 residues. The CDR3 DNA sequence: TGTGCCAGCAGCACCCGGGACGATGAGGCGCAGTACTTC. Its translation is CASSTRDDEAQYF.

The chain couples TRBV25-1 to TRBJ2-3; 10 bases are shared with TRBD2. Germline CDR1 reads MGHDK; CDR2 reads SYGVNS. The V and J ends lost 0 bases and 3 bases, in that order; junction bases with no gene match: 6. CDR3 length equals 17 residues. The CDR3: CASSEYRAGGPTDTQYF. CDR3 DNA: TGTGCCAGCAGTGAATATAGAGCGGGAGGGCCAACAGATACGCAGTATTTT.

The rearrangement links TRBV11-2 to TRBJ1-1, with D unclear. The CDR3 spans 12 residues. The V end lost 5 bases, the J end lost 5 bases, and 9 bases lay between the germline ends. CDR1 SGHAT and CDR2 FQNNGV come from the germline V gene. The CDR3 nucleotides are TGTGCCAGCAGCGTCCACAGTACTGAAGCTTTCTTT. Translating it yields CASSVHSTEAFF. Combining the CDR3 with reference TRBV11-2 and TRBJ1-1 gives the whole variable domain EAGVAQSPRYKIIEKRQSVAFWCNPISGHATLYWYQQILGQGPKLLIQFQNNGVVDDSQLPKDRFSAERLKGVDSTLKIQPAKLEDSAVYLCASSVHSTEAFFGQGTRLTVV.

This chain uses TRBV10-3 with TRBJ1-5; TRBD1 matches at 12 bases. V shed 2 bases, J shed 6 bases, and the junction held 5 bases outside the gene matches. CDR3 size: 16 residues. Germline V gene sequence: CDR1 ENHRY, CDR2 SYGVKD. CDR3 nucleotides: TGTGCCATCAGTGAGGGGGGGACAGGGGGCGGTCAGCCCCAGCATTTT. Translated, it gives CAISEGGTGGGQPQHF.

The gene calls are TRBV7-2 and TRBJ2-7; TRBD2 aligns across 14 bases. Germline assignment: CDR1 SGHTA and CDR2 FQGNSA. The CDR3 is 15 residues long. V shed 5 bases, J shed 5 bases, and the junction held 5 bases outside the gene matches. Written as DNA, the CDR3 is TGTGCCAGCAGCCCCCTGACTAGCGGGAGGGACGAGCAGTACTTC. It encodes CASSPLTSGRDEQYF.

V usage is TRBV5-1 and J usage is TRBJ2-5, with 7 bases lining up with TRBD1. The CDR3 contains 14 residues. Germline V gene lookup returns CDR1 SGHRS and CDR2 YFSETQ. With 5 bases clipped from V and 4 bases from J, the junction kept 8 bases outside the gene matches. The DNA of the CDR3 is TGCGCCAGCAGACTAGACAGGGCTCGAGAGACCCAGTACTTC. It specifies CASRLDRARETQYF.

This chain uses TRBV5-1 with TRBJ2-5; maybe TRBD2 (5 bases). CDR3 length: 14 residues. V lost 1 base and J lost 4, with 11 bases in between. In germline, CDR1 is SGHRS, CDR2 YFSETQ. DNA for the CDR3: TGCGCCAGCAGCTTGTTTAATCGGGGAGAGACCCAGTACTTC. This sequence encodes CASSLFNRGETQYF.